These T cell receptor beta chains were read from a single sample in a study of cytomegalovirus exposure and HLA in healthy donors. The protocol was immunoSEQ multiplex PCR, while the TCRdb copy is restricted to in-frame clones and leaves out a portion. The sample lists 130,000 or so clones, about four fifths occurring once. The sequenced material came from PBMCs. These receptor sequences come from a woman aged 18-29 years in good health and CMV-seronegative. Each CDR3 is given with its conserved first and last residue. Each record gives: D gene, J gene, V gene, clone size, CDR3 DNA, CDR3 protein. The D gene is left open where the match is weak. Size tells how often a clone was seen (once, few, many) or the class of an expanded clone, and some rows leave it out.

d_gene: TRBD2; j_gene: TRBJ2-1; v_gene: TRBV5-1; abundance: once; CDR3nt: TGCGCCAGCATCGAGACTAGCGGACTCCTTGGGGGGTCCTACAATGAGCAGTTCTTC; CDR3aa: CASIETSGLLGGSYNEQFF
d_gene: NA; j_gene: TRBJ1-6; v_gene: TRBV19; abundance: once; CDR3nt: TGTGCCAGTAGACGGGGAGCGTCCTATAATTCACCCCTCCACTTT; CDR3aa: CASRRGASYNSPLHF
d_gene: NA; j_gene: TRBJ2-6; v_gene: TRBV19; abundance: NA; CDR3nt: TGTGCCAGTAGTATGAAGGGACACCCGATCGTAGGGAGGGCCAACGGCCTGACTTTC; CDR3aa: CASSMKGHPIVGRANGLTF
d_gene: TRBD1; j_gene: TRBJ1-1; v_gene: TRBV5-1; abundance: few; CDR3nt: TGCGCCAGCCGCCTATCTAGGGACAGCTTTTCGAACACTGAAGCTTTCTTT; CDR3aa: CASRLSRDSFSNTEAFF
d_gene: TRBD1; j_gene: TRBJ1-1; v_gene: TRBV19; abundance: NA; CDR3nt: TGTGCCAGTAGTGGCCGGGACAGGGGAGAAGCTTTCTTT; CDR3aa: CASSGRDRGEAFF
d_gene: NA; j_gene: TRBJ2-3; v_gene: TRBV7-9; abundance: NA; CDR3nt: TGTGCCAGCAGCATAACAGGGCACGGGGAGTATTTT; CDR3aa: CASSITGHGEYF
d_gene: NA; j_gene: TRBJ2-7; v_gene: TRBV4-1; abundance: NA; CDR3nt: TGCGCCAGCAGCCAAACGGGATTCTACGAGCAGTACTTC; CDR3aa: CASSQTGFYEQYF
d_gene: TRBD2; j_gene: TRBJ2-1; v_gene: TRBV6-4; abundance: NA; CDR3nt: TGTGCCAGCAGCCGGACTAGCGGCGGTCTGGATGAGCAGTTCTTC; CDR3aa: CASSRTSGGLDEQFF
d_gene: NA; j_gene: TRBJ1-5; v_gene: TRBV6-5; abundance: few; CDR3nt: TGTGCCAGCAGAACAGGGCTCGGGCAGCCCCAGCATTTT; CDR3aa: CASRTGLGQPQHF
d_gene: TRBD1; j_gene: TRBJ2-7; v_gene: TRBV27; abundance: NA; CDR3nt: TGTGCCAGCAGTTTATCGAGGGACAGCTCCTACGAGCAGTACTTC; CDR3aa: CASSLSRDSSYEQYF
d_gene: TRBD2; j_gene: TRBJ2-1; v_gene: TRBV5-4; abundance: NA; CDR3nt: TGTGCCAGCAGGAGGAGGGGCGGGAGCTCCTACAATGAGCAGTTCTTC; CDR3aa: CASRRRGGSSYNEQFF
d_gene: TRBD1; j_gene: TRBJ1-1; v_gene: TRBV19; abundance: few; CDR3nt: TGTGCCAGTAGTCACGGACAGGCTAACACTGAAGCTTTCTTT; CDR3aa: CASSHGQANTEAFF
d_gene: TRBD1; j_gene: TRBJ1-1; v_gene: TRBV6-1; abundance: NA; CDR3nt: TGTGCCAGCAGCGATTTACAGGGGAAGGTCACTGAAGCTTTCTTT; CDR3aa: CASSDLQGKVTEAFF
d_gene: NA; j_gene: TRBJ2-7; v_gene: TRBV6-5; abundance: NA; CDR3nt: TGTGCCAGCAGCAAGTCGGGTTTCCGCGAGCAGTACTTC; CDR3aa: CASSKSGFREQYF
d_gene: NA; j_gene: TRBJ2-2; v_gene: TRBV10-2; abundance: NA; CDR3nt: TGCGCCAGCATCCAGGGTGCCGGGGAGCTGTTTTTT; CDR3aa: CASIQGAGELFF
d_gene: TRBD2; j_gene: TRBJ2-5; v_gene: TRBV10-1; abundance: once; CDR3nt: TGCGCCAGCAGTTCCGTGGGGAGGGAGGAGACCCAGTACTTC; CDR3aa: CASSSVGREETQYF
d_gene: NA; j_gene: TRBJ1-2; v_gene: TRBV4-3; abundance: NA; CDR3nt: TGCGCCAGCAGCCATTCCGCGACGGCCTCGGGGGGCTACACCTTC; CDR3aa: CASSHSATASGGYTF
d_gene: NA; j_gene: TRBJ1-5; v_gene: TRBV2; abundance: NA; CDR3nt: TGTGCCAGCAGAGGACAGCACAATCAGCCCCAGCATTTT; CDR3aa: CASRGQHNQPQHF
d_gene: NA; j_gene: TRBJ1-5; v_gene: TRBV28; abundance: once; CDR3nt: TGTGCCAGCAGTCCCCCGCCCGGGGGACAGCCCCAGCATTTT; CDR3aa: CASSPPPGGQPQHF
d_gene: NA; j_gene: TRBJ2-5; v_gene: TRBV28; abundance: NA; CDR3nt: TGTGCCGGTGGGACACCTGTTCAAGAGACCCAGTACTTC; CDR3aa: CAGGTPVQETQYF
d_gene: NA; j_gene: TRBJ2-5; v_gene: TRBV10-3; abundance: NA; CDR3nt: TGTGCCATCAGTGGCGGAACTGACCTCCCCGGAGAGACCCAGTACTTC; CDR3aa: CAISGGTDLPGETQYF
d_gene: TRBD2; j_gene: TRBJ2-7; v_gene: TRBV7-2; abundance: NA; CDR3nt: TGTGCCAGCAGCTTTAGCGGGGCGCATGGGGGAGAGCAGTACTTC; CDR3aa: CASSFSGAHGGEQYF
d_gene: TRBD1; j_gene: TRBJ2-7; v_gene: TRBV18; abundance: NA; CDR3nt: TGTGCCAGCTCACCACAGGGACAGGGAAACTACGAGCAGTACTTC; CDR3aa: CASSPQGQGNYEQYF
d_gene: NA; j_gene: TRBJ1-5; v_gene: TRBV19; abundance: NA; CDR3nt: TGTGCCAGTTCTCTCCGTGACAGGCAGCCCCAGCATTTT; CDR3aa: CASSLRDRQPQHF
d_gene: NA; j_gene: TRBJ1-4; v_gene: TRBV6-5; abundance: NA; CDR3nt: TGTGCCAGCAGTCCAGGGGCCGGCAATGAAAAACTGTTTTTT; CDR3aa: CASSPGAGNEKLFF
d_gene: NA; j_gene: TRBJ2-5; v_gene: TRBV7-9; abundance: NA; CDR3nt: TGTGCCAGCATGGGGCATCGGGAGACCCAGTACTTC; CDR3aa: CASMGHRETQYF
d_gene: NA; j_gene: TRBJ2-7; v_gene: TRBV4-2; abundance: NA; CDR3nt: TGTGCCAGCAGCCGAGGTCCCCGGGACACCGCCTACGAGCAGTACTTC; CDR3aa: CASSRGPRDTAYEQYF
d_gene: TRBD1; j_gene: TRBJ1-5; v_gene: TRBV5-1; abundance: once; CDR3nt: TGCGCCAGCAGCTGGACAGGAATTGGCAATCAGCCCCAGCATTTT; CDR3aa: CASSWTGIGNQPQHF
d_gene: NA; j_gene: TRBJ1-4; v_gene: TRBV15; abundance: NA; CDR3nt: TGTGCCACCAGCAGAGATAGGGGAGGGCCTAATGAAAAACTGTTTTTT; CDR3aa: CATSRDRGGPNEKLFF
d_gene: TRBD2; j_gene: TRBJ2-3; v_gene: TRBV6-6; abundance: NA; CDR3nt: TGTGCCAGCAGTCCACGCTTAGCGGGGGTGCCAGATACGCAGTATTTT; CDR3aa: CASSPRLAGVPDTQYF
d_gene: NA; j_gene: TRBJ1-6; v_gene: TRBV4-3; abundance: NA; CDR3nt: TGCGCCAGCAGCCATAGGACTGCCGATTCACCCCTCCACTTT; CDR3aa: CASSHRTADSPLHF
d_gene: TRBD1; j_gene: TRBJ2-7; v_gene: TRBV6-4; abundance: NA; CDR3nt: TGTGCCAGCATCTCCGAATGGGACAGGGCCTACGAGCAGTACTTC; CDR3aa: CASISEWDRAYEQYF
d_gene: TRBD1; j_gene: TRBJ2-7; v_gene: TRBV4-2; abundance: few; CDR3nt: TGTGCCAGCAGCCGAGCCGGGACAGGGGACTACGAGCAGTACTTC; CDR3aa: CASSRAGTGDYEQYF
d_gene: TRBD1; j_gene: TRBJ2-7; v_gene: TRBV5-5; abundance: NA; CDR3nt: TGTGCCAGCAGCCGTCAACAGGGGGCCGTCTACGAGCAGTACTTC; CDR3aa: CASSRQQGAVYEQYF
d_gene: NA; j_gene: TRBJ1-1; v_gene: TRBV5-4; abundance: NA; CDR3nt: TGTGCCAGCAGCTCCGCGGCTCAGGGGAACACTGAAGCTTTCTTT; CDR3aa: CASSSAAQGNTEAFF
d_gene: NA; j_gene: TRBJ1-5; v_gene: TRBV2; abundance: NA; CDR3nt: TGTGCCAGCAGTCAGGACCAGGGGCAGCCCCAGCATTTT; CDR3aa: CASSQDQGQPQHF
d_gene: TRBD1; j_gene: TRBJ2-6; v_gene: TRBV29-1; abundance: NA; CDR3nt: TGCAGCGTTGAGCAGGGGGATAACGGCCTGACTTTC; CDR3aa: CSVEQGDNGLTF
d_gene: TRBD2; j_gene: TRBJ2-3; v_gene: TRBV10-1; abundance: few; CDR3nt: TGCGCCAGCAGTGAGTCGAATCCAGCGGGAGGCTCAGATACGCAGTATTTT; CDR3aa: CASSESNPAGGSDTQYF
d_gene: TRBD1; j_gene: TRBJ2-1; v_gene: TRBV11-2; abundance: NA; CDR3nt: TGTGCCAGCAGCCCTCTTTCCGGGACAGGGGTTAGGAATGAGCAGTTCTTC; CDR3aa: CASSPLSGTGVRNEQFF